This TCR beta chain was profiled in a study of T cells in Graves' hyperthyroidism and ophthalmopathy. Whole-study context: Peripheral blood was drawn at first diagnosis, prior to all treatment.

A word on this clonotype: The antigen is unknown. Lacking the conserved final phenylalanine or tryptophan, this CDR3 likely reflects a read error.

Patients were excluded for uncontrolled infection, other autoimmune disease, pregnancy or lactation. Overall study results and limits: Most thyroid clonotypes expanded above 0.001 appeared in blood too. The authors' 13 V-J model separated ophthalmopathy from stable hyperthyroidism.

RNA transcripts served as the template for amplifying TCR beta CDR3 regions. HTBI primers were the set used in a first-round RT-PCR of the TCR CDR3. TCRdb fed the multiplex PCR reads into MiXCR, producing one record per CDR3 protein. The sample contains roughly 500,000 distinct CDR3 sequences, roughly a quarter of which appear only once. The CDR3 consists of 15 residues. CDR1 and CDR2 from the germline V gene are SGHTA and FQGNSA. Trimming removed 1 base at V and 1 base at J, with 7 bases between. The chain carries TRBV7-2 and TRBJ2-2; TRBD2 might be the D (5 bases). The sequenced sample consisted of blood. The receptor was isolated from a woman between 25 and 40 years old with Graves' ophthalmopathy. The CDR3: CASSLGSGNTGELFV. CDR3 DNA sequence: TGTGCCAGCAGCTTAGGAAGCGGGAACACCGGGGAGCTGTTTGTT.